Below, one T cell receptor (beta chain) is given with its context. The antigen remains undetermined. This sample was included in a study of cytomegalovirus exposure and HLA in healthy donors. Germline V gene lookup returns CDR1 SGHDT and CDR2 YYEEEE. The CDR3 runs 15 residues. V was trimmed by 2 bases and J by 0 bases, leaving 9 bases between them. In the PCR, 60 Vbeta and 13 Jbeta primers were used. Some clones are missing from TCRdb's copy, which holds only in-frame ones; the method was immunoSEQ multiplex PCR. The sample includes fewer than 200,000 clones, around 80% seen only once; the top ten take around 0.46%. Findings of the study overall: The authors later found TCR association rates varying by HLA locus, with DRB1 most and HLA-C fewest. In a later analysis, the majority of CMV-associated beta chains seemingly showed HLA restriction. Upon later analysis, HLA-associated TCR beta chains proved more clonally expanded than other, equally common chains.

Sequencing used PBMCs. This sequence was found in a woman between 45 and 65 years old in good health and CMV-seronegative. This sequence joins TRBV5-6 and TRBJ2-1; no firm D call. Here the CDR3 reads CASSFRPSSYNEQFF. The CDR3 DNA is TGTGCCAGCAGCTTCAGGCCGAGCTCCTACAATGAGCAGTTCTTC.